Included here is one TCR beta chain sequence, with context. No antigen is known for it. The data derive from a study of high-grade serous ovarian cancer treatment subgroups. Some clones are missing from TCRdb's copy, which holds only in-frame ones; the method was immunoSEQ multiplex PCR. The sample carries about 4,300 clones, more than 70% recorded once. Findings of the study overall: Different patients shared almost no repertoire; same-patient tumors shared about 0.11 to 0.85. TCR clonal relatedness correlated positively with neoantigen level. Bulk tumor TCR sequencing gave no spatial information. Repertoire analysis covered CDR3 alone, not CDR1 or CDR2.

Per the germline V gene, CDR1 is MGHRA and CDR2 is YSYEKL. CDR3 size: 14 residues. The V and J ends lost 10 bases and 3 bases respectively, with 18 bases between them. The tumor samples were collected prior to definitive surgery or chemotherapy. This chain joins TRBV4-1 and TRBJ1-2; possibly TRBD1 for D (6 bases). The sample was tumor tissue. The source is a human donor with high-grade serous ovarian cancer. CDR3 coding DNA: TGCGCCACTTCATGGGGGGGCGCAGACTATGGCTACACCTTC. Translating it yields CATSWGGADYGYTF.